The T cell receptor beta chain described here comes from a study of cytomegalovirus exposure and HLA in healthy donors. At the level of the study: An earlier analysis found 120 million or so unique TCR beta sequences from approximately 190 million T cells. HLA-typed donors were the source of around 80 million unique TCRs, which an early data release held. Broader study findings: The authors listed approximately 150 TCR beta chains as cytomegalovirus-associated.

The CDR3 has 17 residues. Per germline, CDR1 MGHRA and CDR2 YSYEKL. The V and J ends lost 1 base and 2 bases, in that order; junction bases with no gene match: 6. About this clone itself: Its antigen is not identified.

The PCR was carried out with 60 Vbeta primers and 13 Jbeta primers. Assay used: immunoSEQ multiplex PCR; TCRdb lists only in-frame clones, some missing. The sample lists 200,000 or so clones, about 83% occurring once. Sequencing was performed on PBMCs. This TCR was recovered from a man aged 35-49 years in good health and CMV-seronegative. This chain connects TRBV4-1 to TRBJ2-7, with 12 bases aligning to TRBD2. Here the CDR3 reads CASSQGHGLAGPYEQYF. DNA for the CDR3: TGCGCCAGCAGCCAAGGACACGGACTAGCGGGACCCTACGAGCAGTACTTC.